Below are 25 T cell receptor beta chains sequenced from a single sample in a study of cytomegalovirus exposure and HLA in healthy donors (dated by TCRdb to 2015 to 2018). The library came from the immunoSEQ multiplex PCR assay. For the multiplex PCR, a mixture combining 60 forward primers for TCR Vbeta segments and 13 reverse primers for TCR Jbeta segments was used. TCRdb re-hosts the immuneACCESS table, in-frame sequences only. Its copies lack some clones; in the studies checked, an unresolved V gene accounts for under half of them, and the cause for the rest is not known. The sample has 120,000 to 150,000 clones on record, over 60% of them singletons. The ten largest clones take up 1.5% to 2% of the sample. The sample was PBMCs. Every receptor here comes from a man aged 35-49 years in good health and CMV-seronegative.

The chain employs TRBV20-1 and TRBJ1-1, with 9 bases fitting TRBD1. Germline V gene data show CDR1 as DFQATT and CDR2 as SNEGSKA (reference sequence). The length of the CDR3 is 11 residues. Trimming cost V 6 bases and J 10 bases; bases outside gene matches: 6. The CDR3 sequence is CSAAGDRVAFF. DNA of the CDR3: TGCAGTGCCGCGGGGGACAGGGTAGCTTTCTTT.

V is TRBV27 and J is TRBJ2-7; 9 nucleotides line up with TRBD1. This CDR3 spans 14 amino acids. Germline V gene sequence: CDR1 MNHEY, CDR2 SMNVEV (reference sequence). Germline trimming cut 8 bases from V and 2 bases from J; bases unmatched to any gene: 7. The CDR3 protein is CASGLTGGTYEQYF. CDR3 DNA: TGTGCCAGCGGATTGACAGGGGGAACCTACGAGCAGTACTTC.

This sequence joins TRBV10-3 and TRBJ2-1; D is unresolved. This CDR3 is 19 amino acids long. The V end lost 0 bases, the J end lost 0 bases, and 18 bases lay between the germline ends. Germline values: CDR1 ENHRY, CDR2 SYGVKD. CDR3 sequence reads: CAISESGIALTSSYNEQFF. In DNA form, the CDR3 reads TGTGCCATCAGTGAGTCAGGAATAGCCCTCACCAGCTCCTACAATGAGCAGTTCTTC.

CDR3 DNA sequence: TGTGCCAGCAGGATCCGGGACAGGGGCTACGAGCAGTACTTC. Translating it yields CASRIRDRGYEQYF. The chain employs TRBV6-1 and TRBJ2-7, with 10 bases aligning to TRBD1. The CDR3 loop spans 14 amino acids. V gave up 6 bases and J gave up 3 bases; unmatched junction bases: 5. Germline V gives CDR1 MNHNS, CDR2 SASEGT.

There are a few counts of this clone. The V call is TRBV7-2, the J call TRBJ1-6; D uncertain. Germline assignment: CDR1 SGHTA and CDR2 FQGNSA. The CDR3 loop spans 15 amino acids. V lost 2 bases, J lost 12 bases, and 17 bases lay in between. The CDR3 loop is CASSLLVDFVGPLHF. Here the CDR3 DNA reads TGTGCCAGCAGCTTATTAGTGGACTTCGTCGGACCCCTCCACTTT.

The gene calls are TRBV28 and TRBJ2-1; TRBD1 aligns across 10 bases. The length of the CDR3 is 18 residues. The ends lost 6 bases at V and 3 bases at J; junction bases unmatched: 14. Per the germline V gene, CDR1 is MDHEN and CDR2 is SYDVKM. This CDR3 reads CASSRPRRDRGNYNEQFF. CDR3 DNA sequence: TGTGCCAGCAGCCGACCCCGCCGGGACAGGGGAAACTACAATGAGCAGTTCTTC. The complete variable domain, with remaining parts taken from reference TRBV28 and TRBJ2-1, reads DVKVTQSSRYLVKRTGEKVFLECVQDMDHENMFWYRQDPGLGLRLIYFSYDVKMKEKGDIPEGYSVSREKKERFSLILESASTNQTSMYLCASSRPRRDRGNYNEQFFGPGTRLTVL.

This rearrangement joins TRBV19 to TRBJ2-2, with a weak D call TRBD2 (6 bases). Germline-derived CDR1 and CDR2 are LNHDA and SQIVND (reference sequence). The ends were cut back, 7 bases at V and 6 bases at J, with 15 bases in the middle. CDR3 length: 14 amino acids. The CDR3 bases are TGTGCCAGTAAGGTGGGGGGTTTTGCCGGGGAGCTGTTTTTT. It is translated as CASKVGGFAGELFF. Looking up the rest from reference TRBV19 and TRBJ2-2 gives the full variable domain: DGGITQSPKYLFRKEGQNVTLSCEQNLNHDAMYWYRQDPGQGLRLIYYSQIVNDFQKGDIAEGYSVSREKKESFPLTVTSAQKNPTAFYLCASKVGGFAGELFFGEGSRLTVL.

V gene TRBV5-4 combines with J gene TRBJ1-2, with 8 bases aligning to TRBD1. Germline lookup yields CDR1 SGHNT and CDR2 YYREEE (reference sequence). With V trimmed by 4 bases and J by 4 bases, 6 bases remained unmatched. The CDR3 runs to 14 residues. CDR3 in amino acids: CASSPPGQGYGYTF. For the CDR3, the DNA is TGTGCCAGCAGCCCGCCCGGACAGGGCTATGGCTACACCTTC.

This chain uses TRBV28 with TRBJ2-1; 9 nucleotides agree with TRBD1. Germline values: CDR1 MDHEN, CDR2 SYDVKM. This CDR3 region has 21 residues. V was pared by 6 bases and J by 4 bases, with 25 bases of the junction left unmatched. CDR3 coding DNA: TGTGCCAGCAGCCCGGGACAGGGACCCCTAACGCCCCCCGCAGAGTACAATGAGCAGTTCTTC. Protein sequence: CASSPGQGPLTPPAEYNEQFF.

This sequence joins TRBV11-3 and TRBJ1-3, with D possibly being TRBD1 (5 bases). With 8 bases removed from V and 0 bases from J, the gap between germline ends came to 14 bases. The germline gives CDR1 SGHNT, CDR2 YENEEA. The CDR3 totals 15 residues. CDR3 nucleotides: TGTGCCAGCCCCCCGGGACTGGACTCTGGAAACACCATATATTTT. This encodes CASPPGLDSGNTIYF.

The rearrangement joins TRBV14 to TRBJ2-7, with 7 positions matching TRBD1. CDR3 length equals 15 residues. CDR1 is SGHDN, CDR2 FVKESK, per germline. Germline trimming cut 2 bases from V and 0 bases from J; bases unmatched to any gene: 4. The DNA of the CDR3 is TGTGCCAGCAGCCAAATACAGGGGCCCTCCTACGAGCAGTACTTC. Amino acid sequence: CASSQIQGPSYEQYF.

This chain connects TRBV27 to TRBJ2-7; perhaps TRBD2 as D (5 bases). Germline CDR1 reads MNHEY; CDR2 reads SMNVEV (reference sequence). V gave up 2 bases and J gave up 5 bases, with 10 bases separating them. The CDR3 contains 13 residues. CDR3: CASSLIEGNEQYF. As DNA, the CDR3 is TGTGCCAGCAGTTTAATTGAGGGTAACGAGCAGTACTTC.

This clone was detected a few times. The chain joins TRBV19 to TRBJ2-2; D is possibly TRBD1 (5 bases). The V end lost 6 bases, the J end lost 0 bases, and 14 bases lay between the germline ends. The CDR3 totals 16 residues. Germline V gene data show CDR1 as LNHDA and CDR2 as SQIVND (reference sequence). CDR3 loop: CASSIGHLANTGELFF. The CDR3 nucleotides read TGTGCCAGTAGCATCGGACACCTCGCGAACACCGGGGAGCTGTTTTTT.

The V gene is TRBV10-3, the J gene TRBJ2-1, with D maybe TRBD2 (6 bases). V lost 3 bases to trimming and J lost 9 bases, with 9 bases between them. CDR3 length: 12 amino acids. Germline assignment: CDR1 ENHRY and CDR2 SYGVKD. Written as DNA, the CDR3 is TGTGCCATCAGTGACTGGGACTCTGAGCAGTTCTTC. This codes for CAISDWDSEQFF.

The chain uses TRBV12-2 and TRBJ2-1; the table's D call, TRBD1, was not checked against the DNA. TRBV12-2 is listed as a pseudogene. The CDR3 consists of 15 residues. The chain's CDR3 is CASRLVRQGGNEQFF. CDR3 DNA: TGTGCAAGTCGCTTAGTTCGGCAGGGTGGGAATGAGCAGTTCTTC.

The chain employs TRBV23-1 and TRBJ2-1; 12 bases are a match to TRBD1. TRBV23-1 is placed among ORFs of uncertain function. The ends lost 2 bases at V and 5 bases at J; junction bases unmatched: 10. The CDR3 has 18 residues. The CDR3 spells CASSQDRGGQGADNEQFF. CDR3 bases: TGCGCCAGCAGTCAAGATCGGGGGGGACAGGGGGCCGACAATGAGCAGTTCTTC.

A few counts support this clone. This sequence joins TRBV6-6 and TRBJ2-7; D gene uncertain. Germline CDR1 reads MNHNY; CDR2 reads SVGAGI (reference sequence). Trimming left V 0 bases short and J 5 bases short, with 11 bases between. This CDR3 has 14 residues. The CDR3 sequence: CASSYSEPRDEQYF. DNA for the CDR3: TGTGCCAGCAGTTACTCGGAGCCTCGGGACGAGCAGTACTTC.

The chain carries TRBV4-2 and TRBJ2-1, with TRBD2 as a possible D gene (6 bases). This CDR3 has 17 residues. The V end was cut by 3 bases, the J end by 5 bases, with 20 bases between. Germline assignment: CDR1 LGHNA and CDR2 YNFKEQ. The CDR3 sequence is CASSQVVSGEVDNEQFF. Here the CDR3 DNA reads TGTGCCAGCAGCCAGGTGGTTTCGGGGGAGGTCGACAATGAGCAGTTCTTC.

J is TRBJ2-7 and V is TRBV4-2; 11 positions match TRBD1. Germline V gives CDR1 LGHNA, CDR2 YNFKEQ. V was clipped by 4 bases and J by 3 bases; unmatched bases: 11. The CDR3 sequence is 17 residues long. CDR3 in DNA: TGTGCCAGCAGCCCCTACCAAACCGGGACAGGGGGCTACGAGCAGTACTTC. It codes for CASSPYQTGTGGYEQYF.

The chain recombines TRBV5-6 with TRBJ2-5, with 8 bases fitting TRBD2. J was trimmed by 6 bases and V by 1 base; bases with no gene match: 11. The CDR3 extends over 16 amino acids. Germline CDR1 and CDR2: SGHDT and YYEEEE. The CDR3 is CASSLLAGRAIQTQYF. In DNA, the CDR3 is TGTGCCAGCAGCTTGCTTGCCGGGAGGGCCATACAGACCCAGTACTTC.

The chain combines TRBV4-2 with TRBJ2-3, with D tentatively TRBD2 (5 bases). The CDR3 totals 14 residues. Germline V gene sequence: CDR1 LGHNA, CDR2 YNFKEQ. With 1 base removed from V and 4 bases from J, the gap between germline ends came to 9 bases. The CDR3: CASSQVGSPDTQYF. The CDR3 nucleotides read TGTGCCAGCAGCCAAGTAGGGAGTCCAGATACGCAGTATTTT.

The chain couples TRBV4-2 to TRBJ1-1; no reliable D call. The CDR3 is 12 residues long. The V end was cut by 1 base, the J end by 5 bases, with 5 bases between. In germline, CDR1 is LGHNA, CDR2 YNFKEQ. CDR3 in DNA: TGTGCCAGCAGCCAAGTAAATACTGAAGCTTTCTTT. Protein product: CASSQVNTEAFF.

The chain couples TRBV19 to TRBJ2-7; TRBD1 agrees at 7 bases. The junction had 4 bases not matched to a gene; V was cut back by 8 bases and J by 0 bases. The germline CDR1 and CDR2 sequences are LNHDA and SQIVND (reference sequence). The CDR3 has 13 residues. The CDR3 sequence is CASSRDSSYEQYF. The CDR3 DNA reads TGTGCCAGTTCTCGGGACAGCTCCTACGAGCAGTACTTC.

This clone was seen a handful of times. V gene TRBV19 combines with J gene TRBJ2-4; 7 nucleotides agree with TRBD1. Trimming at V came to 5 bases and at J to 7 bases, leaving 2 bases not matched to a gene. Germline V gene lookup returns CDR1 LNHDA and CDR2 SQIVND (reference sequence). The CDR3 has 12 residues. The CDR3 coding sequence is TGTGCCAGTAGTCCACAGGGGAACATTCAGTACTTC. Translated: CASSPQGNIQYF.

This clone was detected only a few times. The rearrangement joins TRBV19 to TRBJ2-1, with 14 positions matching TRBD2. Germline CDR1 reads LNHDA; CDR2 reads SQIVND (reference sequence). The J segment lost 7 bases and the V segment lost 4 bases, leaving 3 bases of the junction unmatched. The CDR3 covers 15 residues. This CDR3 is CASSTRTSGRNEQFF. The CDR3 DNA sequence: TGTGCCAGTAGTACAAGGACTAGCGGGAGGAATGAGCAGTTCTTC.